This TCR delta chain was identified in a study of gamma-delta T cells after stem cell transplantation. TCRdb fed the RT-PCR reads into CATT to redo clone calling. The table for this sample gives a couple of delta-chain clones. Sequenced material: gamma-delta T cells. The receptors here all came from a human donor. It is not recorded whose cells these are; they may come from a transplant donor. This table probably holds off-target reads from a library built for another chain.

This clone was observed a handful of times. J is TRDJ3 and V is TRDV2, with TRDD3 identical over 8 bases. V shed 0 bases and J 0 bases; nucleotides not matched to a gene: 6. CDR3 length: 19 residues. Germline V lookup: CDR1 GEAIGNYY, CDR2 EKD. The CDR3 DNA reads TGTGCCTGTGACACCACTGGGGGCTATAGCTCCTGGGACACCCGACAGATGTTTTTC. Amino acids: CACDTTGGYSSWDTRQMFF.